These T cell receptor beta chains were read from a single sample in a study of OX40 agonist ivuxolimab in advanced cancers. TCRdb's table, derived via immunoSEQ multiplex PCR, lists solely in-frame clones and lacks some. The table lists over 50,000 clones, about 82% of them singletons. The material sequenced was CD4+ or CD8+ T cells sorted from blood, taken in a trial of the OX40 agonist ivuxolimab. These receptors all stem from an adult with an advanced solid tumor such as melanoma, head and neck, liver or kidney cancer. CDR3s leave out the opening cysteine and the closing phenylalanine or tryptophan. The order of the fields is J gene, V gene, D gene, CDR3 protein. The D gene is left open where the match is weak.

>TRBJ2-7|TRBV7-2|-
ASSPPRLIYEQY
>TRBJ2-4|TRBV6-5|-
ASSISDTRDIQY
>TRBJ1-2|TRBV9|TRBD1
ASSVAISDRGGYT
>TRBJ2-7|TRBV2|TRBD1
ASSELGTGGAYEQY
>TRBJ1-2|TRBV6-1|-
ASTQSLIYGYT
>TRBJ2-2|TRBV11-3|-
ASSLYEGPNTGELF
>TRBJ2-5|TRBV18|TRBD2
ASSPSAGGQETQY
>TRBJ1-1|TRBV18|TRBD1
ASSPYTGTGYTEAF
>TRBJ2-5|TRBV11-3|TRBD1
ASSTHRGRFRETQY
>TRBJ2-1|TRBV7-8|TRBD2
ASSLTGGRNEQF
>TRBJ1-2|TRBV5-1|-
ASSLEGGEEGYGYT
>TRBJ2-7|TRBV7-8|-
ASRQGEHEQY
>TRBJ2-3|TRBV7-3|-
ASSESHSTDTQY
>TRBJ1-5|TRBV7-2|-
ASSVDRYNQPQH
>TRBJ2-3|TRBV18|TRBD2
ASSPTRGGLNTQY
>TRBJ1-5|TRBV16|-
ASSQFQSQPQH
>TRBJ2-1|TRBV27|-
ASSLSGIISYNEQF
>TRBJ1-1|TRBV28|TRBD1
ASSRSTTGGNTEAF
>TRBJ2-7|TRBV5-1|-
ASSLDGDEQY
>TRBJ1-6|TRBV6-4|-
ASSTGAWGSPLH
>-|TRBV11-3|-
ASSLARASDEQY
>TRBJ2-5|TRBV7-2|-
ASSRSWETQY
>TRBJ1-3|TRBV6-1|-
ASSEGMGGSGNTIY
>TRBJ2-7|TRBV18|-
ASSPAHGSSYEQY
>TRBJ1-2|TRBV11-2|TRBD1
ASSLQGLGYGYT
>TRBJ2-5|TRBV7-6|-
ASSKKGGYQETQY
>TRBJ2-1|TRBV9|TRBD2
ASSVTAGGHQDEQF
>TRBJ1-4|TRBV2|-
ASRTLGGSNEKLF
>TRBJ2-5|TRBV4-1|-
ASSQEPALIETQY
>TRBJ1-3|TRBV5-4|-
ASSLEPTAFSGNTIY
>TRBJ2-4|TRBV29-1|TRBD2
SVEAFGTSGAQY
>TRBJ1-4|TRBV7-9|TRBD1
ASSLQGATNEKLF